One sample yielded the 20 T cell receptor beta chains listed below, sequenced in a study of cytomegalovirus exposure and HLA in healthy donors. The PCR had 60 Vbeta and 13 Jbeta primers. Generated by immunoSEQ multiplex PCR, the TCRdb table keeps only in-frame clones and is missing some. The table has hundreds of thousands of clones, roughly 84% seen once. Input material: PBMCs. These receptor sequences come from a girl between 5 and 17 years old in good health and CMV-seronegative.

The rearrangement links TRBV4-3 to TRBJ2-7; D might be TRBD1 (8 bases). Germline CDR1 reads LGHNA; CDR2 reads YSLEER. CDR3 size: 15 residues. Trimming removed 4 bases at V and 3 bases at J, with 16 bases between. CDR3 sequence reads: CASSRTGGQDYEQYF. In DNA form, the CDR3 reads TGCGCCAGCAGCCGCACGGGGGGACAGGACTACGAGCAGTACTTC.

The chain is built from TRBV21-1 and TRBJ1-2; the DNA was not used to check the table's D call, TRBD1. TRBV21-1 is a recognized pseudogene. The CDR3 runs to 18 residues. The CDR3 loop is CASSTDAFRQPLVYGYTF. CDR3 DNA: TGTGCCAGCAGCACCGACGCATTTAGACAGCCCCTCGTCTATGGCTACACCTTC.

This clone was seen more than once but under ten times. The rearrangement joins TRBV6-5 to TRBJ1-2; TRBD1 aligns across 9 bases. CDR1 and CDR2 (germline): MNHEY, SVGAGI. This CDR3 has 14 residues. V was pared by 4 bases and J by 8 bases, with 8 bases of the junction left unmatched. The CDR3 loop reads CASSLLRQGGGYTF. In nucleotides, the CDR3 is TGTGCCAGCAGTTTACTACGACAGGGGGGCGGCTACACCTTC.

The rearrangement uses TRBV28 and TRBJ1-1; D is unclear. CDR3 length equals 16 residues. The germline V and J ends were trimmed by 1 base and 2 bases, with 14 bases remaining between them. Germline loops: CDR1 MDHEN, CDR2 SYDVKM. The CDR3 region is CASSLLAFGQNTEAFF. In nucleotides, the CDR3 is TGTGCCAGCAGTTTATTAGCTTTCGGTCAAAACACTGAAGCTTTCTTT.

CDR3 bases: TGCGCCAGCAGCAACAGGGTTCTTGGCACAGAGACCCAGTACTTC. Encoded protein: CASSNRVLGTETQYF. V is TRBV4-1 and J is TRBJ2-5; the D gene is possibly TRBD1 (6 bases). V was cut by 5 bases and J by 4 bases, with 17 bases left in between. The CDR3 runs 15 residues. Per germline, CDR1 MGHRA and CDR2 YSYEKL.

This chain connects TRBV7-9 to TRBJ1-6; D ambiguous. With 3 bases removed from V and 0 bases from J, the gap between germline ends came to 18 bases. CDR1 SEHNR and CDR2 FQNEAQ come from the germline V gene (reference sequence). This CDR3 is 19 amino acids long. CDR3 sequence: CASSLLLIFLSSYNSPLHF. CDR3 nucleotides: TGTGCCAGCAGCTTGTTGTTGATTTTTCTAAGCTCCTATAATTCACCCCTCCACTTT.

V and J are TRBV6-1 and TRBJ2-5, with 7 bases identical to TRBD1. The J call is uncertain, as TRBJ2-7 better fits the DNA end. This CDR3 comprises 14 residues. Germline CDR1 MNHNS, CDR2 SASEGT. The CDR3 region is CASTPGQPFSEQYF. For the CDR3, the DNA is TGTGCCAGCACGCCGGGACAGCCCTTCTCCGAGCAGTACTTC.

The chain uses TRBV9 and TRBJ1-4, with TRBD1 identical over 10 bases. The germline CDR1 and CDR2 sequences are SGDLS and YYNGEE. Trimming cost V 3 bases and J 9 bases; bases outside gene matches: 5. This CDR3 contains 14 residues. CDR3 region: CASSGGTGEKKLFF. The CDR3 DNA reads TGTGCCAGCAGCGGCGGGACAGGGGAAAAAAAACTGTTTTTT.

The gene calls are TRBV6-7 and TRBJ2-1; 7 bases map to TRBD1. TRBV6-7 is sorted into the ORF group, with uncertain function. Trimming took 0 bases from V and 5 from J; bases not matched to a gene: 10. The CDR3 extends over 17 amino acids. CDR3 sequence (DNA): TGTGCCAGCAGTTACTCGAGACAGGGAAACGTCGACAATGAGCAGTTCTTC. It translates to CASSYSRQGNVDNEQFF.

The table lists this clone with a count of one. V and J are TRBV19 and TRBJ2-1; D possibly corresponds to TRBD1 (6 bases). The germline V and J ends were trimmed by 1 base and 8 bases, with 15 bases remaining between them. The CDR3 contains 15 residues. Germline V gene sequence: CDR1 LNHDA, CDR2 SQIVND (reference sequence). The CDR3 loop reads CASSIGGGSDDEQFF. The CDR3 DNA follows: TGTGCCAGTAGTATAGGAGGGGGTTCGGACGATGAGCAGTTCTTC.

V is TRBV5-4 and J is TRBJ2-6; D gene unclear. Trimming cost V 0 bases and J 0 bases, with 13 bases left between them. In germline, CDR1 is SGHNT, CDR2 YYREEE (reference sequence). This CDR3 contains 18 residues. CDR3 in amino acids: CASSLETRSGSGANVLTF. CDR3 bases: TGTGCCAGCAGCTTGGAAACCAGGTCAGGCTCTGGGGCCAACGTCCTGACTTTC.

J is TRBJ2-2 and V is TRBV2; D perhaps matches TRBD2 (6 bases). The CDR3 is made up of 15 amino acids. Per the germline V gene, CDR1 is SNHLY and CDR2 is FYNNEI. With 3 bases removed from V and 4 bases from J, the gap between germline ends came to 12 bases. The CDR3 coding sequence is TGTGCCAGCAGTGAGCAGGGACTGGCCACCGGGGAGCTGTTTTTT. Translating it yields CASSEQGLATGELFF.

The CDR3 DNA follows: TGTGCCAGTACCCGGCGGGGACAGCCTGGGACCGGGGTGTTTTTT. This codes for CASTRRGQPGTGVFF. The chain is built from TRBV19 and TRBJ1-4, with TRBD1 matching over 7 bases. Germline CDR1 and CDR2: LNHDA and SQIVND (reference sequence). The CDR3 runs 15 residues. Trimming took 7 bases from V and 15 from J; bases not matched to a gene: 20.

J is TRBJ2-1 and V is TRBV11-3; D is possibly TRBD2 (6 bases). Trimming took 3 bases from V and 0 from J, leaving 6 bases between them. This CDR3 is 14 amino acids long. CDR1 is SGHNT and CDR2 is YENEEA in the germline V gene. The DNA for the CDR3 is TGTGCCAGCAGCTTGCGGGACTCCTACAATGAGCAGTTCTTC. As protein: CASSLRDSYNEQFF.

The chain recombines TRBV29-1 with TRBJ2-1, with TRBD2 identical over 9 bases. This CDR3 spans 14 amino acids. Unmatched junction bases numbered 6, after V lost 4 bases and J lost 5 bases. Germline loops: CDR1 SQVTM, CDR2 ANQGSEA. CDR3 DNA sequence: TGCAGCGTTGGGGTTCTAGCGGGACACAATGAGCAGTTCTTC. Protein: CSVGVLAGHNEQFF.

This clone was detected only a few times. The chain uses TRBV5-6 and TRBJ1-3; D unclear. Germline V CDR1 and CDR2: SGHDT, YYEEEE. V lost 2 bases to trimming and J lost 3 bases, with 6 bases between them. The CDR3 consists of 13 residues. The CDR3 sequence: CASSFRFGNTIYF. CDR3 in DNA: TGTGCCAGCAGCTTCCGGTTTGGAAACACCATATATTTT.

DNA of the CDR3: TGTGCCAGCAGCCAAGACGGGGGCACAGATACGCAGTATTTT. Translation gives CASSQDGGTDTQYF. The rearrangement uses TRBV4-2 and TRBJ2-3; perhaps TRBD2 as D (5 bases). This CDR3 contains 14 residues. V dropped 0 bases and J dropped 1 base, with 5 bases sitting between them. CDR1 and CDR2 from the germline V gene are LGHNA and YNFKEQ.

The V gene is TRBV5-4, the J gene TRBJ1-3, with TRBD1 as a possible D gene (5 bases). Germline CDR1 is SGHNT and CDR2 is YYREEE (reference sequence). V was clipped by 4 bases and J by 4 bases, with 9 bases between them. The CDR3 is made up of 13 amino acids. The CDR3 sequence: CASSPDSGNTIYF. The CDR3 DNA reads TGTGCCAGCAGCCCCGACAGCGGAAACACCATATATTTT. The entire variable domain, with the rest obtained from reference TRBV5-4 and TRBJ1-3, is as follows: ETGVTQSPTHLIKTRGQQVTLRCSSQSGHNTVSWYQQALGQGPQFIFQYYREEENGRGNFPPRFSGLQFPNYSSELNVNALELDDSALYLCASSPDSGNTIYFGEGSWLTVV.

The chain employs TRBV27 and TRBJ1-1; a weak D match, TRBD1 (5 bases). The CDR3 runs 13 residues. Trimming stripped 5 bases from V and 5 bases from J, with 12 bases between. Germline CDR1 MNHEY, CDR2 SMNVEV (reference sequence). DNA for the CDR3: TGTGCCAGCAGTAGCAGGGTTTTAACTGAAGCTTTCTTT. Its protein product is CASSSRVLTEAFF.

The chain has TRBV27 and TRBJ1-5; D perhaps matches TRBD1 (5 bases). The CDR3 is 13 amino acids. Deletions cut 2 bases from V and 7 bases from J, with 9 bases between. In germline, CDR1 is MNHEY, CDR2 SMNVEV (reference sequence). This chain's CDR3 is CASSLPGRQPQHF. DNA for the CDR3: TGTGCCAGCAGTTTACCAGGGCGGCAGCCCCAGCATTTT.